This T cell receptor beta chain originates from a study of regulatory T cells in long-lasting Graves disease (dated by TCRdb to the early 2020s). Background for the entire study: In the newly diagnosed Graves' disease group, patients had been taking antithyroid drugs for less than 3 months. A total of roughly 33 samples were covered by TCR sequencing, comprising around 13 persistent and around 20 newly diagnosed Graves' disease patients. The study was conducted in China and was registered as a clinical trial. Peripheral blood TCR sequencing and RNA sequencing compared persistent Graves' disease patients with newly diagnosed Graves' disease patients.

The cysteine opens and the phenylalanine closes a CDR3 of 15 amino acids. The sequence is cut down to CDR3 DNA, 45 bases in frame from base 1. Taken from the germline V gene, the CDR1 and CDR2 loops are MDHEN and SYDVKM. V is shortened by 7 bases, J by 0 bases, and the region joining them spans 16 bases. The time point label for this specimen denotes: newly diagnosed GD, antithyroid drugs for less than 3 months. For both TCR sequencing and RNA sequencing, RNA was extracted from PBMCs using TRIzol. The diagnosis of Graves' disease was made according to American Thyroid Association guidelines. Patients were recruited from an endocrinology department in Xi'an, China. Each patient gave around 9 milliliters of peripheral blood, collected in an EDTA anticoagulant tube. Ficoll Paque Plus density gradient separation was used to isolate PBMCs, and no additional T cell sorting was done. An Agilent 2100 Bioanalyzer and agarose gel were used to check RNA quality, and a NanoDrop 2000 was used to measure RNA concentration.

This clonotype was found many times. Its target antigen remains unknown. Base qualities are not at hand, and no much larger clone is one base apart. Library preparation was by multiplex PCR. Sequencing was performed on an Illumina HiSeq 4000. To build TCR beta libraries, CDR3 regions were amplified by Arm-PCR using iRepertoire HTBI primers. Gel purification was performed on PCR products prior to sequencing. In the original analysis: Across samples, some 62 TRBV and 14 TRBJ segments were identified and used for gene usage analysis of CDR3 amino acid clonotypes. COPE and FqMerger were used to merge filtered high-quality paired reads into contigs. BLAST was used to align contigs to the IMGT TRBV, TRBD and TRBJ reference genes, and CDR3 was defined following IMGT. Any clonotype with a frequency above 0.1% was counted as a highly expanded clone. Repertoire diversity was measured by Shannon entropy, and V-J evenness by the Gini coefficient. Clonotypes shared by more than one individual were considered public. In-frame beta chains were kept once TCRdb had trimmed the public reads at Q25 with fastp and called clones with MiXCR. Under each unique CDR3 protein, matching rows form one entry showing the most common genes and DNA. The V and J calls were determined by TCRdb, not by the authors. The sample table records some 560,000 distinct CDR3 sequences; approximately 16% of these occur just once. The ten largest clones add up to approximately 25% of the sample.

Broader findings and caveats from the paper: Compared with newly diagnosed patients, persistent Graves' disease patients had lower TCR Shannon entropy and fewer highly expanded clones, which suggests clonal expansion. Sequencing and analysis were limited to the TCR beta chain. The authors acknowledged the small sample size as a limitation that may reduce accuracy. More public clonotypes were shared among persistent patients (roughly 2,700) than among newly diagnosed patients (966). The study examined only peripheral blood because the primary lesion, thyroid tissue, could not be accessed. Persistent disease showed preferential use of TRBV28, TRBJ1-2 and TRBJ2-5, whereas newly diagnosed disease favored TRBV20-1 and TRBJ2-1.

These same records also appear under a second study, on T cells in Graves' hyperthyroidism and ophthalmopathy. As described in the second report: Stable Graves' hyperthyroidism was defined as the absence of progression to ophthalmopathy over 18 months of follow-up. Hyperthyroidism patients were aged 18 to 65 years and newly diagnosed, with disease duration of less than 2 months. The study excluded patients with uncontrolled infections, other autoimmune diseases, pregnancy or lactation. Diagnoses relied on clinical symptoms, serum thyroxine and TRAb, thyroid ultrasound and orbital computed tomography. For the first round of RT-PCR on the TCR CDR3, the HTBI primer set was used together with the Qiagen OneStep RT-PCR kit. Blood samples also contained most of the expanded thyroid clonotypes (frequency above 0.001), which suggests that blood repertoires may reflect thyroid immune responses. A model built on a 13 V-J signature distinguished ophthalmopathy from stable hyperthyroidism, reaching 87.88% sensitivity and 81.08% specificity in cross-validation and 80%/75% in testing. In validation, progression to ophthalmopathy was predicted by the model with roughly 69% sensitivity and just over 72% specificity, a median of 6.5 months before onset. To identify distinguishing TCR V-J signatures, a discovery cohort of about 95 patients was used, comprising 43 with Graves' ophthalmopathy and about 59 with stable Graves' hyperthyroidism. Whether ophthalmopathy could be predicted prospectively was tested in an independent validation cohort made up of some 20 hyperthyroidism patients plus 17 patients who later progressed to ophthalmopathy. The 75 to 100 discovery patients were divided at random into training and test sets in a 7:3 ratio. In addition, the study compared T-cell repertoires in thyroid tissue and in blood from 6 or 7 Graves' hyperthyroidism patients. Once sampling was done, hyperthyroidism patients were given methimazole at a starting dose of 30 mg daily, whereas ophthalmopathy patients were given high-dose intravenous methylprednisolone. A second multiplex PCR round built the libraries, followed by size selection and purification. The libraries were sequenced on an Illumina HiSeq2000 using paired-end 100 bp reads. SOAPnuke was used to process the raw data, removing reads that contained adapters or uncalled bases, had a mean Phred below 15, or lacked an exact match to the constant primer or identifier. COPE v1.2.5 was used to merge the high-quality paired reads, and each unique nucleotide sequence was defined as a clonotype. MiTCR v1.1 was used to align clonotypes to the IMGT TRBV, TRBD and TRBJ reference segments. Only V-J combinations with frequency above 0.0001, covering 99% to 99.2% of repertoires, were analysed. A TCS score was defined as the ratio between F50 (clonal expansion) and ExV (chaos), using BLOSUM62-based TCRdist between CDR3 peptides within each V-J. Welch's t-statistics and random forest reduced roughly 540 V-J features to around 14, which were used in a naive Bayes classifier (R e1071). No statistical method was used to fix the sample size in advance, and group allocation was not hidden from the investigators. The paper describes TCR Vbeta CDR3 sequencing of about 140 peripheral blood samples, made up of 43 ophthalmopathy patients, 70 to 75 hyperthyroidism patients and 17 progressor patients.

This specimen consisted of peripheral blood mononuclear cells (PBMCs), obtained at new diagnosis, from a patient treated with antithyroid drugs. The V gene is TRBV28 and the J gene is TRBJ2-7; a weak D assignment points to TRBD1 (5 bases agree). The sequence was obtained from a woman aged 40 to 65 with Graves disease. Donor details come from another sample of the same person, matched by shared clones. The sequenced DNA: TGTGCCAGCACCAAACGACAGCCCCACTCCTACGAGCAGTACTTC. Its amino acids are CASTKRQPHSYEQYF.